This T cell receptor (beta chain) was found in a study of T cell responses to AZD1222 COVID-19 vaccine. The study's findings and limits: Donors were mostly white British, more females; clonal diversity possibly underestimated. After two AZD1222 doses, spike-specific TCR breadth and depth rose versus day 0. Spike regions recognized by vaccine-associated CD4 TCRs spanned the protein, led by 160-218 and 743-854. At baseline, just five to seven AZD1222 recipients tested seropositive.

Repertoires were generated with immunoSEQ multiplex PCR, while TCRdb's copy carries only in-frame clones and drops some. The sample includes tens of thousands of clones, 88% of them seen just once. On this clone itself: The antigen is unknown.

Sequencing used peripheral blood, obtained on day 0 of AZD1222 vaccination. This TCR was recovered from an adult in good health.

The chain's CDR3 is CASSIWGGNRSYEQYF. Written as DNA, the CDR3 is TGTGCCAGTAGTATATGGGGCGGGAATCGGTCCTACGAGCAGTACTTC. The chain joins TRBV19 to TRBJ2-7; weak D call: TRBD2 (6 bases). The V gene lost 2 bases and the J gene lost 1 base, with 15 bases spanning the gap. Germline V gene lookup returns CDR1 LNHDA and CDR2 SQIVND (reference sequence). CDR3 length: 16 amino acids.